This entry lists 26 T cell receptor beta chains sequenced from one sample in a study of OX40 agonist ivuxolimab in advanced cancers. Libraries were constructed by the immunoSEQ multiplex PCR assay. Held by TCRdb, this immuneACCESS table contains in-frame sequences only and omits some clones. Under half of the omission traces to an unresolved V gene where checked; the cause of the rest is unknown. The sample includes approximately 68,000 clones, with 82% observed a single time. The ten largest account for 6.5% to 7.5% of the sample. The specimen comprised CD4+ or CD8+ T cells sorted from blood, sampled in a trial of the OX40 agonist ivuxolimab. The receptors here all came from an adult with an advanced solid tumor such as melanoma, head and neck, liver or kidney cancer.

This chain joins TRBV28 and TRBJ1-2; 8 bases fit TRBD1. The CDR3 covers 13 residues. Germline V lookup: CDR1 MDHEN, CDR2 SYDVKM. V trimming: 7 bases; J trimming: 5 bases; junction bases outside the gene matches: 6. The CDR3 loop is CASMGTGDYGYTF. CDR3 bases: TGTGCCAGCATGGGGACAGGAGATTATGGCTACACCTTC.

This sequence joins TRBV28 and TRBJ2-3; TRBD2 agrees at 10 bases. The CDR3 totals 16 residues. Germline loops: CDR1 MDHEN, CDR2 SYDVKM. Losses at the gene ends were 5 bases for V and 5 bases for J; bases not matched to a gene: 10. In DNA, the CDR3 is TGTGCCAGCAGTCACCCCCTAGCGGGAGCTGGAGATACGCAGTATTTT. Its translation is CASSHPLAGAGDTQYF.

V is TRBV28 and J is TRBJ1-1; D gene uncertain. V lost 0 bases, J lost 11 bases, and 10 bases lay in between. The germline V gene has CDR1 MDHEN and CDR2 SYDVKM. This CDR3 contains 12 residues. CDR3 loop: CASSLWQERAFF. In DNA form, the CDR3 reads TGTGCCAGCAGTTTATGGCAGGAGCGGGCTTTCTTT.

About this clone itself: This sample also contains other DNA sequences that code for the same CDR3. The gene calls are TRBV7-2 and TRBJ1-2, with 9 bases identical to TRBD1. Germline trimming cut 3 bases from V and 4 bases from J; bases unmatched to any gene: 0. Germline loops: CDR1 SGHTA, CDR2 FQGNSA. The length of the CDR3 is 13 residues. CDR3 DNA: TGTGCCAGCAGCTTGGGACAGGGCTATGGCTACACCTTC. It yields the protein CASSLGQGYGYTF.

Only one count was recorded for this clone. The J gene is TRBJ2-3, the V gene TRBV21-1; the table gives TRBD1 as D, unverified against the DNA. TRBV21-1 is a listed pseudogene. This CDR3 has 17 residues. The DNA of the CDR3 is TGTGCCAGCAGCAAAGAGGGGAACAGGGGACGCACAGATACGCAGTATTTT. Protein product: CASSKEGNRGRTDTQYF.

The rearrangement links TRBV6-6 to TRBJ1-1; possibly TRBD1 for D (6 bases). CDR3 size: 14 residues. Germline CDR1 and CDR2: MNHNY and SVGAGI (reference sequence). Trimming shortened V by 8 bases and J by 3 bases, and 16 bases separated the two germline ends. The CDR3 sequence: CASGPGGRYTEAFF. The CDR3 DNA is TGTGCCAGCGGGCCGGGGGGGCGGTACACTGAAGCTTTCTTT.

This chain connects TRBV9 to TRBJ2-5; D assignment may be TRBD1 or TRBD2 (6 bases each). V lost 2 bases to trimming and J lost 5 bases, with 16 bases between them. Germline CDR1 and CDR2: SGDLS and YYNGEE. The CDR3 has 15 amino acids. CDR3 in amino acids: CASSVKGGTWETQYF. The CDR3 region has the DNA TGTGCCAGCAGCGTCAAGGGGGGAACCTGGGAGACCCAGTACTTC. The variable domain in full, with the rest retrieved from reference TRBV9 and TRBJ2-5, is DSGVTQTPKHLITATGQRVTLRCSPRSGDLSVYWYQQSLDQGLQFLIQYYNGEERAKGNILERFSAQQFPDLHSELNLSSLELGDSALYFCASSVKGGTWETQYFGPGTRLLVL.

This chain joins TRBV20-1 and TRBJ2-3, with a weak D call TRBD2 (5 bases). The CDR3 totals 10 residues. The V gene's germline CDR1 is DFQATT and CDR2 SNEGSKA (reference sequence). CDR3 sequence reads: CSPGADTQYF. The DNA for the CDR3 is TGCAGCCCCGGGGCAGATACGCAGTATTTT.

The CDR3 DNA reads as TGTGCCAGCAGTGAACAGAGGGCGGGCTATGGCTACACCTTC. Translating gives CASSEQRAGYGYTF. The chain is built from TRBV2 and TRBJ1-2; D is unclear. The CDR3 is 14 residues long. Deletions cut 2 bases from V and 4 bases from J, with 11 bases between. Germline V gene data show CDR1 as SNHLY and CDR2 as FYNNEI. The full variable domain, its missing parts supplied by reference TRBV2 and TRBJ1-2, is EPEVTQTPSHQVTQMGQEVILRCVPISNHLYFYWYRQILGQKVEFLVSFYNNEISEKSEIFDDQFSVERPDGSNFTLKIRSTKLEDSAMYFCASSEQRAGYGYTFGSGTRLTVV.

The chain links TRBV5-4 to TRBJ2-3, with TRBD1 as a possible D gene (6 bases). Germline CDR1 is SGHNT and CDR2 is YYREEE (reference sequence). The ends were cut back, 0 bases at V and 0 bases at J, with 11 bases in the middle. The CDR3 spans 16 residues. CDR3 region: CASSLEGQQSTDTQYF. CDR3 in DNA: TGTGCCAGCAGCTTGGAGGGACAACAAAGCACAGATACGCAGTATTTT.

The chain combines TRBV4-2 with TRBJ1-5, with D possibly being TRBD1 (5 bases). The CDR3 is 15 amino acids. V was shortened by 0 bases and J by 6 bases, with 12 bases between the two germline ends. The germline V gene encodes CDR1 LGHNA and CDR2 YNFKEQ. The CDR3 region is CASSQDYGQGQPQHF. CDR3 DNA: TGTGCCAGCAGCCAAGATTACGGACAAGGTCAGCCCCAGCATTTT.

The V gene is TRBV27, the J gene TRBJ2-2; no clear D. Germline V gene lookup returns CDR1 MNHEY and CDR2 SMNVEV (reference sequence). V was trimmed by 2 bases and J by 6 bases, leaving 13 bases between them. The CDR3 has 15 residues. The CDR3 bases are TGTGCCAGCAGTTTAATGGGTGGGGAACCCGGGGAGCTGTTTTTT. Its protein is CASSLMGGEPGELFF.

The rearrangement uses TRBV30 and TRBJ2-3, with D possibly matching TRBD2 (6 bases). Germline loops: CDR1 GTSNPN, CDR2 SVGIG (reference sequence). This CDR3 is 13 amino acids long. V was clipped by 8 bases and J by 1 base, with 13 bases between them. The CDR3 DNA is TGTGCCAGCAGAGTAGCGGGCACAGATACGCAGTATTTT. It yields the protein CASRVAGTDTQYF.

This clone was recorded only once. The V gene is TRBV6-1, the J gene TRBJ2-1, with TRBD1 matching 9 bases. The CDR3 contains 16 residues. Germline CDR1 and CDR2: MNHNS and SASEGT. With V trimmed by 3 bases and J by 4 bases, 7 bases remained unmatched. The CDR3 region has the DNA TGTGCCAGCAGTGACCCGGGACAGGGCCGTTACAATGAGCAGTTCTTC. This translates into CASSDPGQGRYNEQFF.

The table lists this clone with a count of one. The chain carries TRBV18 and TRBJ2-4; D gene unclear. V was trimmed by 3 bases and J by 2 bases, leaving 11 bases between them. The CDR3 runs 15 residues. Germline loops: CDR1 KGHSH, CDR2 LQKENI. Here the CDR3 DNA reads TGTGCCAGCTCACCTGCCACAGAGCCCAAAAACATTCAGTACTTC. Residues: CASSPATEPKNIQYF.

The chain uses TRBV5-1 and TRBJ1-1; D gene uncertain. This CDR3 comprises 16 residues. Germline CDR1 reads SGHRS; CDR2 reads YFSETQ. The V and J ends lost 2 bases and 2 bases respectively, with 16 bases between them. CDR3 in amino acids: CASSFAIGLGNTEAFF. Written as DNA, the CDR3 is TGCGCCAGCAGCTTCGCCATCGGACTTGGAAACACTGAAGCTTTCTTT.

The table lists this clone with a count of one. This chain's CDR3 is CSVGQPLDEKLFF. CDR3 coding DNA: TGCAGCGTCGGACAGCCTCTCGATGAAAAACTGTTTTTT. V gene TRBV29-1 combines with J gene TRBJ1-4; D possibly corresponds to TRBD1 (6 bases). The germline V gene encodes CDR1 SQVTM and CDR2 ANQGSEA. V was cut by 6 bases and J by 6 bases, with 14 bases left in between. The CDR3 contains 13 residues.

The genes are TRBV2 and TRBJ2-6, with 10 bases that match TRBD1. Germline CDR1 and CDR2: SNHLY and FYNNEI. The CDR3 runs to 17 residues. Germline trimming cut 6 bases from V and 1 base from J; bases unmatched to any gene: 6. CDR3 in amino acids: CASSRTGGNSGANVLTF. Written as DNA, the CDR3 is TGTGCCAGCAGCAGGACAGGGGGAAATTCTGGGGCCAACGTCCTGACTTTC. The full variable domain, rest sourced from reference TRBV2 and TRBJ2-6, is EPEVTQTPSHQVTQMGQEVILRCVPISNHLYFYWYRQILGQKVEFLVSFYNNEISEKSEIFDDQFSVERPDGSNFTLKIRSTKLEDSAMYFCASSRTGGNSGANVLTFGAGSRLTVL.

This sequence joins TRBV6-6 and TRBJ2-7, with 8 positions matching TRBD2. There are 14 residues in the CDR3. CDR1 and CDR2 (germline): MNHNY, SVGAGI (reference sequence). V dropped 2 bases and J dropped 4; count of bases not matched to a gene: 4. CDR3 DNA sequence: TGTGCCAGCAGTTACACTAGCGGAACATACGAGCAGTACGTC. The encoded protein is CASSYTSGTYEQYV.

CDR3: CASSMGLAGVGNEQFF. The DNA of the CDR3 is TGTGCCAGCAGTATGGGACTAGCGGGAGTGGGTAATGAGCAGTTCTTC. V gene TRBV28 combines with J gene TRBJ2-1, with TRBD2 matching over 14 bases. CDR1 and CDR2 (germline): MDHEN, SYDVKM. This CDR3 is built from 16 residues. The trim removed 5 bases at V and 7 bases at J, leaving 7 bases unmatched.

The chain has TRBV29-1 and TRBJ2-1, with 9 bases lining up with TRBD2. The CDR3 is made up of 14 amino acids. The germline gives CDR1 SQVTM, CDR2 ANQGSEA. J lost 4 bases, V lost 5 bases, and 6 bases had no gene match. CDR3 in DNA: TGCAGCGTTTCTGCGGGAGGGCCTTACAATGAGCAGTTCTTC. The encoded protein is CSVSAGGPYNEQFF.

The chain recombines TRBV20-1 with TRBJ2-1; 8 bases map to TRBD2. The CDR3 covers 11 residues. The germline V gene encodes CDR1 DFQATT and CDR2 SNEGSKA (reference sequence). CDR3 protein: CSPSGGNEQFF. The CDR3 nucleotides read TGCAGCCCAAGCGGGGGCAATGAGCAGTTCTTC.

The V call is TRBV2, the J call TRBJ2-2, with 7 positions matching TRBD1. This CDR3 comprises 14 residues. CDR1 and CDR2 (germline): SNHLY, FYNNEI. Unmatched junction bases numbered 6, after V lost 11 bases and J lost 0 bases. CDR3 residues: CAGKGQPNTGELFF. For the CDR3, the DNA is TGTGCCGGCAAGGGACAGCCGAACACCGGGGAGCTGTTTTTT.

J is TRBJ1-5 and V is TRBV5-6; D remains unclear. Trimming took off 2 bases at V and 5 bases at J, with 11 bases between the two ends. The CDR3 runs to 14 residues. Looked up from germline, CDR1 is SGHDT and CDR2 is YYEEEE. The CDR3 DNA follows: TGTGCCAGCAGCTTCCGGTCGGGCGATCAGCCCCAGCATTTT. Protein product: CASSFRSGDQPQHF.

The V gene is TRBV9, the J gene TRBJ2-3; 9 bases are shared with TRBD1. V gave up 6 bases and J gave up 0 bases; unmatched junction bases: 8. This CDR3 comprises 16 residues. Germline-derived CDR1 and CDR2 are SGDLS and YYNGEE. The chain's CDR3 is CASTKGGTGSTDTQYF. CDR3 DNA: TGTGCCAGCACCAAAGGAGGGACAGGGAGCACAGATACGCAGTATTTT.

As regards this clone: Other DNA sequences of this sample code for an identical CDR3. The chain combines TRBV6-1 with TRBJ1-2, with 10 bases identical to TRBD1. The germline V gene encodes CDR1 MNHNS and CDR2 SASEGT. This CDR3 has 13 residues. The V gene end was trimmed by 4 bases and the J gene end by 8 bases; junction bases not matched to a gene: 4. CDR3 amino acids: CASSAGTGVGYTF. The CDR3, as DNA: TGTGCCAGCAGTGCGGGGACAGGGGTCGGCTACACCTTC.